The T cell receptor beta chain under discussion was sequenced for a study of blood T cell repertoires in COVID-19. The CDR3 totals 17 residues. With 3 bases removed from V and 0 bases from J, the gap between germline ends came to 13 bases. CDR1 is SGDLS, CDR2 YYNGEE, per germline. The table came from immunoSEQ multiplex PCR; TCRdb's copy has only in-frame clones and leaves some out. The repertoire holds some 77,000 clones, with around 87% as singletons. The J gene is TRBJ2-6, the V gene TRBV9; possible D gene TRBD2, 6 bases. The TCR sequence derives from a woman of 80 years or more with active or convalescent COVID-19. Sample: peripheral blood. DNA for the CDR3: TGTGCCAGCAGCGAGGGGAGGACCTACTCTGGGGCCAACGTCCTGACTTTC. Its translation is CASSEGRTYSGANVLTF.